This TCR beta chain comes out of a study of T cell changes during pregnancy in multiple sclerosis. The protocol was immunoSEQ multiplex PCR, while the TCRdb copy is restricted to in-frame clones and leaves out a portion. The sample has about 17,000 clones, over 80% seen once. The input for sequencing was CD8+ T cells from peripheral blood mononuclear cells, taken in the third trimester of pregnancy. This receptor was identified in a female donor in good health, enrolled as a control in a pregnancy study.

Here the CDR3 reads CASRRQGGRTEAFF. In DNA form, the CDR3 reads TGTGCCAGCAGGCGACAGGGTGGGAGGACTGAAGCTTTCTTT. V gene TRBV6-5 combines with J gene TRBJ1-1; 7 bases fit TRBD1. Per the germline V gene, CDR1 is MNHEY and CDR2 is SVGAGI. The CDR3 spans 14 residues. V lost 6 bases, J lost 5 bases, and 9 bases stayed unmatched.